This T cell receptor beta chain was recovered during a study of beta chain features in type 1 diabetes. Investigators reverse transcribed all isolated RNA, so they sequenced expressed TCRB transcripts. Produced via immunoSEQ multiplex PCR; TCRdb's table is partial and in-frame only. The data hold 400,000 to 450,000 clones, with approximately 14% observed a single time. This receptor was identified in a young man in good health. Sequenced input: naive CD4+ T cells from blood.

Here the CDR3 DNA reads TGTGCCAGCAGCTTAAGCCGCGAAAACACTGAAGCTTTCTTT. Translation gives CASSLSRENTEAFF. V is TRBV7-9 and J is TRBJ1-1; no reliable D call. The germline V gene encodes CDR1 SEHNR and CDR2 FQNEAQ (reference sequence). Trimming stripped 2 bases from V and 2 bases from J, with 9 bases between. The length of the CDR3 is 14 residues.